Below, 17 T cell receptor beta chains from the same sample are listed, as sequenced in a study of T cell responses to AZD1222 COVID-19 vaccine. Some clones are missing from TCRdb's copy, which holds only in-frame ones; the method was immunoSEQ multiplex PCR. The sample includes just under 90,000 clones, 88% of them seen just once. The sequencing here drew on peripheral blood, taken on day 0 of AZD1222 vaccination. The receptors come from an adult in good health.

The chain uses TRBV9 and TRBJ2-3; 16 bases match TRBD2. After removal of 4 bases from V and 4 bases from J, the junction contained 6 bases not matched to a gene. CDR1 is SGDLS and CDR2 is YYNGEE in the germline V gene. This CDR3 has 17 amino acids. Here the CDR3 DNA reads TGTGCCAGCAGCCCGGGGACTAGCGGGAGGGTCGCAGATACGCAGTATTTT. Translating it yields CASSPGTSGRVADTQYF.

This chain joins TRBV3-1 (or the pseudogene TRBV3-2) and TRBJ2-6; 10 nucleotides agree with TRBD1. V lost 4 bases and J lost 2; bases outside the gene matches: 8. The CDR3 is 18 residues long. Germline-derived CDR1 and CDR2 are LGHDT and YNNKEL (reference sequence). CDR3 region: CASSRRQGALAGANVLTF. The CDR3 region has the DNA TGTGCCAGCAGCCGTAGACAGGGGGCGTTAGCTGGGGCCAACGTCCTGACTTTC.

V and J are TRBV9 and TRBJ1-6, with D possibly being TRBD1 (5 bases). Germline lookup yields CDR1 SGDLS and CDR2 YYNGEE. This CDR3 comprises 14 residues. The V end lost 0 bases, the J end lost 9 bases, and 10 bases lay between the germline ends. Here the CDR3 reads CASSVDGGSSPLHF. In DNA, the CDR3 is TGTGCCAGCAGCGTAGATGGGGGAAGTTCACCCCTCCACTTT. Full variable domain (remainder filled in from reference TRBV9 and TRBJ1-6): DSGVTQTPKHLITATGQRVTLRCSPRSGDLSVYWYQQSLDQGLQFLIQYYNGEERAKGNILERFSAQQFPDLHSELNLSSLELGDSALYFCASSVDGGSSPLHFGNGTRLTVT.

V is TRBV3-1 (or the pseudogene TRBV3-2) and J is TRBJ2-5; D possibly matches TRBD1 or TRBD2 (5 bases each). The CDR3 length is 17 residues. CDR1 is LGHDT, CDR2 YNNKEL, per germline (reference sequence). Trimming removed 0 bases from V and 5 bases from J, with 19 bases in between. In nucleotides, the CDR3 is TGTGCCAGCAGCCAAGATAGGGGTCGGGGAAATGGGGAGACCCAGTACTTC. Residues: CASSQDRGRGNGETQYF.

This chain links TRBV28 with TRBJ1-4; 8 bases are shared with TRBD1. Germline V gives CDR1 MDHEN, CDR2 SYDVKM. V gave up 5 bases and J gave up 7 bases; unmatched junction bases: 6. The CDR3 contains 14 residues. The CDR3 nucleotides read TGTGCCAGCAGTGCAGGGGGCGCCGCTGAAAAACTGTTTTTT. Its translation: CASSAGGAAEKLFF.

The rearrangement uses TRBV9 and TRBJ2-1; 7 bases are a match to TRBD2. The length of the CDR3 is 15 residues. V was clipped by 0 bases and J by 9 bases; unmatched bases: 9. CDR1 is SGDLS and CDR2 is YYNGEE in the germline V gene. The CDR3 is CASSVGLALRGEQFF. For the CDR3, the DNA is TGTGCCAGCAGCGTAGGACTAGCCCTCCGGGGTGAGCAGTTCTTC.

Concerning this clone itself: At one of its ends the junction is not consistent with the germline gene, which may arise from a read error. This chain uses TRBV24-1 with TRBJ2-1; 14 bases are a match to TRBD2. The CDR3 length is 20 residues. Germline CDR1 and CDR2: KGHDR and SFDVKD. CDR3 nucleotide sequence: TGTGCCACCAGTGATCCCCAGGGGACTAGCGGGAGTATTCTCTACGATGAGCAGTTCTTC. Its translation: CATSDPQGTSGSILYDEQFF.

CDR3 region: CASSVQGHDGYTF. CDR3 sequence (DNA): TGTGCCAGCAGCGTACAGGGCCATGATGGCTACACCTTC. V usage is TRBV9 and J usage is TRBJ1-2; perhaps TRBD1 as D (5 bases). V gave up 1 base and J gave up 6 bases, with 10 bases separating them. Germline values: CDR1 SGDLS, CDR2 YYNGEE. The CDR3 loop spans 13 amino acids.

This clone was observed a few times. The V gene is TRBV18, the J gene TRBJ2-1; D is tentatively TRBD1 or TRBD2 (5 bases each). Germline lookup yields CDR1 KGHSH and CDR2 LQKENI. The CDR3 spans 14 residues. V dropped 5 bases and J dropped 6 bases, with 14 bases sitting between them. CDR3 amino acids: CASSGTRTANEQFF. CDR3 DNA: TGTGCCAGCTCAGGGACCCGAACAGCCAATGAGCAGTTCTTC.

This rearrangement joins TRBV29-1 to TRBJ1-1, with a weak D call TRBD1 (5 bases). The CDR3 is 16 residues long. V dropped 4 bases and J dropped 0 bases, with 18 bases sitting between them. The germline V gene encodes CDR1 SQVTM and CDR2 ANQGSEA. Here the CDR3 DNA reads TGCAGCGTTGGGCCGGGACGGTTCCCCATGAACACTGAAGCTTTCTTT. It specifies CSVGPGRFPMNTEAFF.

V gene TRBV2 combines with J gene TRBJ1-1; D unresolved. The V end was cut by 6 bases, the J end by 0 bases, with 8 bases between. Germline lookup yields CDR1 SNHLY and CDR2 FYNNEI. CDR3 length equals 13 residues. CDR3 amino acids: CASRRIMNTEAFF. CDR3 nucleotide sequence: TGTGCCAGCAGACGGATTATGAACACTGAAGCTTTCTTT. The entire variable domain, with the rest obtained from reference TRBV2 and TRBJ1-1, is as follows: EPEVTQTPSHQVTQMGQEVILRCVPISNHLYFYWYRQILGQKVEFLVSFYNNEISEKSEIFDDQFSVERPDGSNFTLKIRSTKLEDSAMYFCASRRIMNTEAFFGQGTRLTVV.

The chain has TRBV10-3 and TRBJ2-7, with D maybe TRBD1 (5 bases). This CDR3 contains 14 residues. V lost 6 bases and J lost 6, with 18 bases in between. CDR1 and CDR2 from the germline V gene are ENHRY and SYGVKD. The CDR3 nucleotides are TGTGCCATCAGGCCTCAGGGAACTTCCCTCGAGCAGTACTTC. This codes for CAIRPQGTSLEQYF.

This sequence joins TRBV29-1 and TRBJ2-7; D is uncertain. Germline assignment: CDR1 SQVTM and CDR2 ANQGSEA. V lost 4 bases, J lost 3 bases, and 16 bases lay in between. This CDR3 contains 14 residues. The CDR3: CSVAPSAEFYEQYF. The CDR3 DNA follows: TGCAGCGTTGCCCCCTCCGCCGAGTTCTACGAGCAGTACTTC.

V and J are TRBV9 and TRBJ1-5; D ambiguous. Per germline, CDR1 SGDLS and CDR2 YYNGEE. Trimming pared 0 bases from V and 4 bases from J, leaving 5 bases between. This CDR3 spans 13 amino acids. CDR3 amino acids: CASSVGTNQPQHF. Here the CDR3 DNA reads TGTGCCAGCAGCGTAGGGACGAATCAGCCCCAGCATTTT.

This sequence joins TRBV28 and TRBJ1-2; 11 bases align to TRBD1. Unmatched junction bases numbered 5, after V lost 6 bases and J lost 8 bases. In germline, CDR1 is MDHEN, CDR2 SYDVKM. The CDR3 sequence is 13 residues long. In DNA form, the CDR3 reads TGTGCCAGCAGATCGGGACAGGGGGGCGGCTACACCTTC. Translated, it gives CASRSGQGGGYTF.

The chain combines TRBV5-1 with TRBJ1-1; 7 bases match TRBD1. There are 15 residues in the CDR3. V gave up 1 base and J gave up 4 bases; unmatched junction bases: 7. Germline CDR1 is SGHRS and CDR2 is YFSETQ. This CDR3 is CASSLTGVKGTEAFF. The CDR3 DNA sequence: TGCGCCAGCAGCTTGACAGGGGTTAAAGGCACTGAAGCTTTCTTT.

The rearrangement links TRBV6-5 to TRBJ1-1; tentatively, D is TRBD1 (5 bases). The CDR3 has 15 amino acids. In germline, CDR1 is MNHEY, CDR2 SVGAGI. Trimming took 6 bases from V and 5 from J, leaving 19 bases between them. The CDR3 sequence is CASSSFSLGGTEAFF. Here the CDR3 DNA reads TGTGCCAGCAGCAGTTTTTCTCTCGGGGGAACTGAAGCTTTCTTT.